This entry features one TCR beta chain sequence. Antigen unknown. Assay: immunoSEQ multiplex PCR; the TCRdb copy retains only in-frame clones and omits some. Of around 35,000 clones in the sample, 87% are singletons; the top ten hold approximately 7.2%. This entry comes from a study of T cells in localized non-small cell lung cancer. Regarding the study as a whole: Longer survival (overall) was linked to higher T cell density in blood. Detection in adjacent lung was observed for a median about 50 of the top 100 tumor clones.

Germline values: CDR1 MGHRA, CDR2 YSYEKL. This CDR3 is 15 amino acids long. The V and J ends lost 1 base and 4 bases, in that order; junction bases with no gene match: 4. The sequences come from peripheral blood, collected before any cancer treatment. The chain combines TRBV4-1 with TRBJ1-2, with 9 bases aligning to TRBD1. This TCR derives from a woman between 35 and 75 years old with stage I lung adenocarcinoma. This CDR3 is CASSQAGQGTYGYTF. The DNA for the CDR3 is TGCGCCAGCAGCCAAGCGGGACAGGGTACCTATGGCTACACCTTC.